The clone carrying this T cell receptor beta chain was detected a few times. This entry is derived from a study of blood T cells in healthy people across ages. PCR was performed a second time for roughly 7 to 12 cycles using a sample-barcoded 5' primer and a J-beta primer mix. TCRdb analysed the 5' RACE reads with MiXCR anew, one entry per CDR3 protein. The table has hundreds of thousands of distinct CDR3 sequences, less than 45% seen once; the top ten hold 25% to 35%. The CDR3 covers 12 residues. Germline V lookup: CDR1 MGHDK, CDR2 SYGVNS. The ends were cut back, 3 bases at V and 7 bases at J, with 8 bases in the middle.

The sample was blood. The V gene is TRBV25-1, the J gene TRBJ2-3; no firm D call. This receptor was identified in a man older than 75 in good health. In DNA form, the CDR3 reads TGTGCCAGCAGTGACCAGACAAATACGCAGTATTTT. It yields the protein CASSDQTNTQYF.